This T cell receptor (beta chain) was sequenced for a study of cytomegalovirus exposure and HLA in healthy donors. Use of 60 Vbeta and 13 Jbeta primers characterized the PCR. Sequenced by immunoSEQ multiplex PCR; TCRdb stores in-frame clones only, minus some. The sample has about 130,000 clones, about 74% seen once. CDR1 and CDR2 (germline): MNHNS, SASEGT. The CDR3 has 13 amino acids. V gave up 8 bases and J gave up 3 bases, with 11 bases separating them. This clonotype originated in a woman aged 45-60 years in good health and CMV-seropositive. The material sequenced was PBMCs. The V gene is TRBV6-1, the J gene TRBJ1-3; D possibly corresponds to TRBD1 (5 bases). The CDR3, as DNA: TGTGCCAGCGCAGGGCAAAATGGAAACACCATATATTTT. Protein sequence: CASAGQNGNTIYF.